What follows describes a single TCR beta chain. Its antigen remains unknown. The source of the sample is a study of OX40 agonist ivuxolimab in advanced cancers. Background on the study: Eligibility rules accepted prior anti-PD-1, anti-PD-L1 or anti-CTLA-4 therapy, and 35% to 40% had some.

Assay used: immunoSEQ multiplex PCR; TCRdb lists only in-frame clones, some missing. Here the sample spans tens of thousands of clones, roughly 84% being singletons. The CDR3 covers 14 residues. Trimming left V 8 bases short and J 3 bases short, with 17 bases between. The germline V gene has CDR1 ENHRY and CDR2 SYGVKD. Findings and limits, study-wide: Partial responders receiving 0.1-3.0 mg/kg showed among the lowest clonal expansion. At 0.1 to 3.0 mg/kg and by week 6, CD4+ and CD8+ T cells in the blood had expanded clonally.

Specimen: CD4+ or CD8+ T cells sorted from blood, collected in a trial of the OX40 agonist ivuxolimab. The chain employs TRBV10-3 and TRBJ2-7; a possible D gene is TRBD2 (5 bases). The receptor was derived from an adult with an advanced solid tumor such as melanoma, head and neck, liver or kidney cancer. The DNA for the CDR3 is TGTGCCATCCTAGCTGCGGGCGGGTACTACGAGCAGTACTTC. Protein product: CAILAAGGYYEQYF.